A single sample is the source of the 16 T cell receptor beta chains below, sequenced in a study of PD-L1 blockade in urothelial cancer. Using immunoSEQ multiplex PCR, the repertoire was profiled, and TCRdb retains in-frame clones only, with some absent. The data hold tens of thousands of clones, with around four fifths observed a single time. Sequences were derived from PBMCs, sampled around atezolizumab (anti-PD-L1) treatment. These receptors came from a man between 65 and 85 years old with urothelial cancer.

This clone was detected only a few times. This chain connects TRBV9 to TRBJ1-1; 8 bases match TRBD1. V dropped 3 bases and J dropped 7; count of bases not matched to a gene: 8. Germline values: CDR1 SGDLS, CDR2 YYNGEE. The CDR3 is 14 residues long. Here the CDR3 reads CASSAQGARGEAFF. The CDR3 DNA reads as TGTGCCAGCAGCGCGCAGGGGGCCAGGGGTGAAGCTTTCTTT.

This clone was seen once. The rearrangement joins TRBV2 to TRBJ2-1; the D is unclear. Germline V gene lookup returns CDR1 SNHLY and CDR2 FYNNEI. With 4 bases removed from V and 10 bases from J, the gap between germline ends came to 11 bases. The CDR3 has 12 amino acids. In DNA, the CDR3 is TGTGCCAGCAGTGCTTTCGAGGTGGAGCAGTTCTTC. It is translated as CASSAFEVEQFF. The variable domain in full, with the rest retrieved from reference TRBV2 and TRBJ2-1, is EPEVTQTPSHQVTQMGQEVILRCVPISNHLYFYWYRQILGQKVEFLVSFYNNEISEKSEIFDDQFSVERPDGSNFTLKIRSTKLEDSAMYFCASSAFEVEQFFGPGTRLTVL.

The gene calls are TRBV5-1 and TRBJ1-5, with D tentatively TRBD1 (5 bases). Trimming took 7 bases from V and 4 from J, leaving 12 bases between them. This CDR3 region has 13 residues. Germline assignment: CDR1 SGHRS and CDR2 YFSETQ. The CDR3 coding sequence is TGCGCCAGCCGGGGGGGGGTAAATCAGCCCCAGCATTTT. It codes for CASRGGVNQPQHF.

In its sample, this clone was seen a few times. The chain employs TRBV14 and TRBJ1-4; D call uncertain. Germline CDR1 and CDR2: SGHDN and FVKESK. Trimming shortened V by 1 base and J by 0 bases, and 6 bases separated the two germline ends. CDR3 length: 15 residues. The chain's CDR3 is CASSQGAATNEKLFF. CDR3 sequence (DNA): TGTGCCAGCAGCCAAGGGGCAGCAACTAATGAAAAACTGTTTTTT.

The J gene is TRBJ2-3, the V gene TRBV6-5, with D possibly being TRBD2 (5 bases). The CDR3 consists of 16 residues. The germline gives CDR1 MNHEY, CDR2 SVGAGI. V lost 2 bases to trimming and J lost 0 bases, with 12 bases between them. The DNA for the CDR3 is TGTGCCAGCAGTTACGGGGTGGGAGCGAGCACAGATACGCAGTATTTT. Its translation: CASSYGVGASTDTQYF.

The CDR3: CASSLKNTYNEQFF. In DNA form, the CDR3 reads TGTGCCAGCTCCCTAAAAAATACCTACAATGAGCAGTTCTTC. The chain joins TRBV18 to TRBJ2-1; D remains ambiguous. This CDR3 contains 14 residues. Germline values: CDR1 KGHSH, CDR2 LQKENI. Trimming pared 6 bases from V and 2 bases from J, leaving 11 bases between.

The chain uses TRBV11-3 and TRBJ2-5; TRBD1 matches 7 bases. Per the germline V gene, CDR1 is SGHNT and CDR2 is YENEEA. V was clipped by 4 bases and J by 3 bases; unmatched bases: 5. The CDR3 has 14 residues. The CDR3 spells CASSSTGTEETQYF. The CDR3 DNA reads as TGTGCCAGCAGCTCCACCGGGACAGAAGAGACCCAGTACTTC.

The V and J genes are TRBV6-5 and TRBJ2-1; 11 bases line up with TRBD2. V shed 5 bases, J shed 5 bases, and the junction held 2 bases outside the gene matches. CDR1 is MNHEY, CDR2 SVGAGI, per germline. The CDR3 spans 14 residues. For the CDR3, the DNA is TGTGCCAGCAGTCCGGGACTAGCGGACAATGAGCAGTTCTTC. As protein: CASSPGLADNEQFF.

The CDR3 coding sequence is TGTGCCAGCAGCCAAGATAGGTGGCGGGCACAGTTCTTC. Its translation is CASSQDRWRAQFF. The chain combines TRBV4-2 with TRBJ2-1; tentatively, D is TRBD2 (5 bases). The CDR3 has 13 residues. CDR1 is LGHNA and CDR2 is YNFKEQ in the germline V gene. Trimming stripped 0 bases from V and 13 bases from J, with 13 bases between.

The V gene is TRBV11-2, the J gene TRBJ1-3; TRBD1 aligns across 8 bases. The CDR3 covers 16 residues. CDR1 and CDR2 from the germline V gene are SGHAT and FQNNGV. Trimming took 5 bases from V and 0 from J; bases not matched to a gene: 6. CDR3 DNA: TGTGCCAGCAGCCGACAGGGGTGGAGCTCTGGAAACACCATATATTTT. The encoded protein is CASSRQGWSSGNTIYF.

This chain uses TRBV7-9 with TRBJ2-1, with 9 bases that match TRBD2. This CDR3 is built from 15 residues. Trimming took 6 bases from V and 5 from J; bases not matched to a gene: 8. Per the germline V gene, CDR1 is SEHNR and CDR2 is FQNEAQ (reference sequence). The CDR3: CASSPSSGIHNEQFF. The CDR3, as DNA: TGTGCCAGCAGTCCCTCTAGCGGGATACACAATGAGCAGTTCTTC.

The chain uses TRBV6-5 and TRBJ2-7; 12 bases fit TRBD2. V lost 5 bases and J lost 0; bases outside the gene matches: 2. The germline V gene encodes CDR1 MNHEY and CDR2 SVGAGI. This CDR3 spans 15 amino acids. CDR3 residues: CASSGLAGLSYEQYF. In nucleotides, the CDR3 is TGTGCCAGCAGTGGACTAGCGGGGCTCTCCTACGAGCAGTACTTC.

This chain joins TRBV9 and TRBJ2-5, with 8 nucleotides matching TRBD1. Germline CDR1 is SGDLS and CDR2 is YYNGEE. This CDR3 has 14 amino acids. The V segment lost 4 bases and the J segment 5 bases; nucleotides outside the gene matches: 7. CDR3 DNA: TGTGCCAGCAGCAACGACAGGGGATGGGAGACCCAGTACTTC. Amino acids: CASSNDRGWETQYF.

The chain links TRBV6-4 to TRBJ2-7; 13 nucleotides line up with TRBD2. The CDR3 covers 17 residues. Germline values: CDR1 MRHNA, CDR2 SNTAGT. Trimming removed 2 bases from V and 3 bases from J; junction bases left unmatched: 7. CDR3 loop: CASSDPWTSGGHYEQYF. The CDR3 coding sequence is TGTGCCAGCAGTGACCCGTGGACTAGCGGGGGTCACTACGAGCAGTACTTC.

The CDR3 DNA reads TGCGCCAGCAGCCCGGCGTCCGGGTCTGGGGCCAACGTCCTGACTTTC. Its translation is CASSPASGSGANVLTF. V and J are TRBV5-1 and TRBJ2-6; D unclear. Between the trimmed V and J ends, which lost 4 bases and 1 base, there was a span of 12 bases. The CDR3 runs to 16 residues. Germline values: CDR1 SGHRS, CDR2 YFSETQ.

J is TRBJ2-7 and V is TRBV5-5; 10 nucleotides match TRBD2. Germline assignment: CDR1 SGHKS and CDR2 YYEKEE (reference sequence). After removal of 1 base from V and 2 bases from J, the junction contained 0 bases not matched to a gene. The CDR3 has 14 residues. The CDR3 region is CASSLTSGTYEQYF. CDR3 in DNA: TGTGCCAGCAGCTTGACTAGCGGGACCTACGAGCAGTACTTC.